The 18 T cell receptor beta chains below were found in one sample sequenced in a study of a mutant IDH1 vaccine in newly diagnosed glioma. No antigen is known for these receptors. The time point was: week 5, during vaccination. The content of each vaccine dose was 300 ug of mutant IDH1 20-mer peptide, and topical imiquimod accompanied it. The repertoire was sequenced with immunoSEQ multiplex PCR; TCRdb's copy has only in-frame clones and lacks some. The profile shows over 30,000 clones, approximately 50% of them singletons. The material sequenced was PBMCs, taken from a glioma patient whose treatment included an IDH1 peptide vaccine. The source of these receptors is a woman between 18 and 30 years old with glioma.

The chain combines TRBV27 with TRBJ2-7, with TRBD1 matching 7 bases. Germline CDR1 is MNHEY and CDR2 is SMNVEV (reference sequence). The CDR3 contains 13 residues. V shed 5 bases and J 4 bases; nucleotides not matched to a gene: 5. The CDR3 loop is CASSPGQSYEQYF. The CDR3 nucleotides read TGTGCCAGCAGTCCGGGACAGTCTTACGAGCAGTACTTC.

This clone was observed a handful of times. The chain combines TRBV4-1 with TRBJ2-1; D is possibly TRBD1 or TRBD2 (5 bases each). Germline assignment: CDR1 MGHRA and CDR2 YSYEKL. V dropped 4 bases and J dropped 5 bases, with 12 bases sitting between them. The CDR3 extends over 14 amino acids. CDR3 loop: CASSPRDGDNEQFF. In DNA, the CDR3 is TGCGCCAGCAGCCCCAGGGACGGTGACAATGAGCAGTTCTTC.

This clone is a singleton in its sample. J is TRBJ1-5 and V is TRBV7-8; maybe TRBD1 (5 bases). Germline V gene lookup returns CDR1 SGHVS and CDR2 FQNEAQ. With 2 bases removed from V and 3 bases from J, the gap between germline ends came to 8 bases. This CDR3 region has 14 residues. CDR3 DNA: TGTGCCAGCAGCTTATCACAGGTCAATCAGCCCCAGCATTTT. It yields the protein CASSLSQVNQPQHF. The full variable domain, with the rest looked up from reference TRBV7-8 and TRBJ1-5, is GAGVSQSPRYKVAKRGQDVALRCDPISGHVSLFWYQQALGQGPEFLTYFQNEAQLDKSGLPSDRFFAERPEGSVSTLKIQRTQQEDSAVYLCASSLSQVNQPQHFGDGTRLSIL.

This clone was observed a handful of times. J is TRBJ2-1 and V is TRBV5-6; D unclear. This CDR3 spans 12 amino acids. Germline values: CDR1 SGHDT, CDR2 YYEEEE. The V end lost 3 bases, the J end lost 0 bases, and 1 base lay between the germline ends. CDR3 region: CASSYSYNEQFF. The CDR3 bases are TGTGCCAGCAGCTACTCCTACAATGAGCAGTTCTTC.

The CDR3 DNA reads TGTGCCATCAGTAGGGATACTGGAAACACCATATATTTT. Amino acids: CAISRDTGNTIYF. The chain recombines TRBV10-3 with TRBJ1-3; no firm D call. There are 13 residues in the CDR3. Per germline, CDR1 ENHRY and CDR2 SYGVKD. Trimming stripped 5 bases from V and 2 bases from J, with 7 bases between.

This chain links TRBV4-1 with TRBJ1-1; TRBD1 might be the D (6 bases). Between the trimmed V and J ends, which lost 4 bases and 7 bases, there was a span of 19 bases. The CDR3 extends over 15 amino acids. Looked up from germline, CDR1 is MGHRA and CDR2 is YSYEKL. The CDR3 protein is CASSLSRTGQLEAFF. CDR3 in DNA: TGCGCCAGCAGCCTTTCAAGAACTGGACAGCTTGAAGCTTTCTTT.

In its sample, this clone was seen a few times. This chain connects TRBV6-5 to TRBJ2-7; D tentatively reads TRBD1 or TRBD2 (7 bases each). The CDR3 loop spans 14 amino acids. Germline CDR1 MNHEY, CDR2 SVGAGI. V gave up 5 bases and J gave up 8 bases, with 19 bases separating them. The CDR3 DNA is TGTGCCAGCAGTCGGGGGGACAGATCTACGAAGCAGTACTTC. Its translation is CASSRGDRSTKQYF.

The rearrangement joins TRBV6-5 to TRBJ2-3; D uncertain. V lost 6 bases, J lost 2 bases, and 9 bases lay in between. The V gene's germline CDR1 is MNHEY and CDR2 SVGAGI. This CDR3 has 13 amino acids. CDR3 loop: CASSTQNTDTQYF. The CDR3 region has the DNA TGTGCCAGCAGCACCCAAAACACAGATACGCAGTATTTT.

The genes are TRBV1 and TRBJ2-5; the table's D gene call, TRBD2, was not cross checked with the DNA. TRBV1 is a pseudogene segment. CDR3 size: 14 residues. Here the CDR3 reads CTSRTSGIGETQYF. The DNA of the CDR3 is TGCACCAGCAGGACTAGCGGGATCGGGGAGACCCAGTACTTC.

The chain is built from TRBV30 and TRBJ2-7; 7 nucleotides agree with TRBD2. Germline-derived CDR1 and CDR2 are GTSNPN and SVGIG (reference sequence). Trimming cost V 3 bases and J 4 bases; bases outside gene matches: 6. The CDR3 has 13 amino acids. The CDR3 sequence is CAWRSSGAYEQYF. For the CDR3, the DNA is TGTGCCTGGAGAAGCAGCGGGGCTTACGAGCAGTACTTC.

The chain carries TRBV27 and TRBJ2-7, with D perhaps matching TRBD1 (6 bases). The germline V and J ends were trimmed by 2 bases and 2 bases, with 10 bases remaining between them. This CDR3 is built from 14 residues. Germline CDR1 reads MNHEY; CDR2 reads SMNVEV (reference sequence). CDR3 in amino acids: CASSLDRNTYEQYF. Written as DNA, the CDR3 is TGTGCCAGCAGTTTAGACAGGAATACCTACGAGCAGTACTTC.

V and J are TRBV18 and TRBJ1-5; a possible D gene is TRBD1 (5 bases). V dropped 3 bases and J dropped 6 bases, with 18 bases sitting between them. Germline-derived CDR1 and CDR2 are KGHSH and LQKENI. The CDR3 runs to 16 residues. CDR3 coding DNA: TGTGCCAGCTCACCTTCCGGGACGTTTTTAAGTCAGCCCCAGCATTTT. This gives the protein CASSPSGTFLSQPQHF. Full variable domain (missing parts from reference TRBV18 and TRBJ1-5): NAGVMQNPRHLVRRRGQEARLRCSPMKGHSHVYWYRQLPEEGLKFMVYLQKENIIDESGMPKERFSAEFPKEGPSILRIQQVVRGDSAAYFCASSPSGTFLSQPQHFGDGTRLSIL.

This chain links TRBV25-1 with TRBJ1-6; D unresolved. CDR3 length: 11 residues. Germline V gives CDR1 MGHDK, CDR2 SYGVNS. Trimming stripped 6 bases from V and 14 bases from J, with 11 bases between. The CDR3 loop is CASSPDGALHF. CDR3 DNA sequence: TGTGCCAGCAGCCCGGACGGCGCCCTCCACTTT.

Only one count was recorded for this clone. The V call is TRBV7-9, the J call TRBJ1-3; 7 nucleotides match TRBD1. J gave up 4 bases and V 2 bases, and 5 bases lay outside the gene matches. In germline, CDR1 is SEHNR, CDR2 FQNEAQ (reference sequence). CDR3 size: 15 residues. CDR3 residues: CASSLRGGEGNTIYF. DNA of the CDR3: TGTGCCAGCAGCTTAAGAGGGGGCGAAGGAAACACCATATATTTT.

V gene TRBV7-2 combines with J gene TRBJ2-3; 9 bases line up with TRBD2. The V gene end was trimmed by 2 bases and the J gene end by 5 bases; junction bases not matched to a gene: 17. The CDR3 sequence is 19 residues long. Germline values: CDR1 SGHTA, CDR2 FQGNSA. This CDR3 reads CASSLLALGLAGRGDTQYF. CDR3 coding DNA: TGTGCCAGCAGCTTACTTGCTTTGGGGCTAGCGGGGAGGGGAGATACGCAGTATTTT.

The chain recombines TRBV7-9 with TRBJ1-1; unclear D gene. The length of the CDR3 is 14 residues. V was trimmed by 2 bases and J by 4 bases, leaving 11 bases between them. CDR1 and CDR2 (germline): SEHNR, FQNEAQ (reference sequence). This chain's CDR3 is CASSLSGSGTEAFF. CDR3 in DNA: TGTGCCAGCAGCTTATCAGGCTCCGGCACTGAAGCTTTCTTT.

The chain links TRBV5-1 to TRBJ1-3, with unresolved D. The germline V gene encodes CDR1 SGHRS and CDR2 YFSETQ. The V end was cut by 3 bases, the J end by 0 bases, with 13 bases between. The CDR3 covers 16 residues. Here the CDR3 DNA reads TGCGCCAGCAGCTCCTCCGGACCTAGCTCTGGAAACACCATATATTTT. Protein: CASSSSGPSSGNTIYF.

CDR3 coding DNA: TGTGCCAGCAGCTTCCAGGTTAATGAAAAACTGTTTTTT. It yields the protein CASSFQVNEKLFF. V usage is TRBV7-9 and J usage is TRBJ1-4; no reliable D call. Trimming took off 3 bases at V and 4 bases at J, with 6 bases between the two ends. The CDR3 has 13 residues. Germline loops: CDR1 SEHNR, CDR2 FQNEAQ (reference sequence).